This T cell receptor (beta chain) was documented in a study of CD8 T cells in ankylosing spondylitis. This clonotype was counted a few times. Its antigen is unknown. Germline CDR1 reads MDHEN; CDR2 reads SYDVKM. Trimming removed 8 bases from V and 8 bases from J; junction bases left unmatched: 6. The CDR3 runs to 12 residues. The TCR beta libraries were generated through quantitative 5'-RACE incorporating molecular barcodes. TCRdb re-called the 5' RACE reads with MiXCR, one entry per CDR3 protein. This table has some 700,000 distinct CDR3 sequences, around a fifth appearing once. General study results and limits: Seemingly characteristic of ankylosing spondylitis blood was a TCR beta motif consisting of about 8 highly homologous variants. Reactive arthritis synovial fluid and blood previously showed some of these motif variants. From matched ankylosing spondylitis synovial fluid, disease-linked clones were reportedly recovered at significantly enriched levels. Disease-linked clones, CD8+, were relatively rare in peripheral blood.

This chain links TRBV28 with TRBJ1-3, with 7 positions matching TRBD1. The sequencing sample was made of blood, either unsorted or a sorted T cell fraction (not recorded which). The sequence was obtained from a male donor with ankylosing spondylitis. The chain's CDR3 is CASLDRADTIYF. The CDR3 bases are TGTGCCAGCCTCGACAGGGCGGACACCATATATTTT.